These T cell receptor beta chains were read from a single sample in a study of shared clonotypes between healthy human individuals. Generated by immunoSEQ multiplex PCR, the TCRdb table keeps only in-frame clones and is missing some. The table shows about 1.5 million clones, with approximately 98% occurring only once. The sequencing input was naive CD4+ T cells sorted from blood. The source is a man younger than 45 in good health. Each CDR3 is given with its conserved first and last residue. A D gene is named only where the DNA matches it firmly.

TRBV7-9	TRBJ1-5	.	TGTGCCAGCAGCTTAGGTAGGGGAGATCAGCCCCAGCATTTT	CASSLGRGDQPQHF
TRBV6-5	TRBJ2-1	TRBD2	TGTGCCAGCAGTTCACGAGGACTAGCGGGAGAGCAGTTCTTC	CASSSRGLAGEQFF
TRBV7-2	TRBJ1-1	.	TGTGCCAGCAGCCCAAGGACGGGGAACACTGAAGCTTTCTTT	CASSPRTGNTEAFF
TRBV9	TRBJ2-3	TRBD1	TGTGCCAGCAGCGGGGACAGGGTCGAGGTCACAGATACGCAGTATTTT	CASSGDRVEVTDTQYF
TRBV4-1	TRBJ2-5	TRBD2	TGCGCCAGCAGCCAATTGGCACTAGCGGGAGTAAGGGAGACCCAGTACTTC	CASSQLALAGVRETQYF
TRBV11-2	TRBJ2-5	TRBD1	TGTGCCAGCAGCTTAGACAGGGGGCGACGAGAGACCCAGTACTTC	CASSLDRGRRETQYF
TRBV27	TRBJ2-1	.	TGTGCCAGCACCGGGACGGAACAAAATGAGCAGTTCTTC	CASTGTEQNEQFF
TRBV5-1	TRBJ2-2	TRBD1	TGCGCCAGCAGAGGGACAGGGGCTAACACCGGGGAGCTGTTTTTT	CASRGTGANTGELFF
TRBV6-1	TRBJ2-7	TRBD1	TGTGCCAGCAGTGAGGGGACAGGGGGAATCTTTACACAATTC	CASSEGTGGIFTQF
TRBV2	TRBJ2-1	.	TGTGCCAGCAATGATGGCGGGATCTATGAGCAGTTCTTC	CASNDGGIYEQFF
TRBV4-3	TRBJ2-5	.	TGCGCCAGCAGCCAAGATTTCCGTACAGGGCCCCAGGTAATCGAGACCCAGTACTTC	CASSQDFRTGPQVIETQYF
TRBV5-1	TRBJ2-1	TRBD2	TGCGCCAGCAGCTTGACTAGCGGGCCATACAATGAGCAGTTCTTC	CASSLTSGPYNEQFF
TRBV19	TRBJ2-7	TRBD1	TGTGCCAGTAGCCCAGGGGGCCGGCAGTACTTC	CASSPGGRQYF
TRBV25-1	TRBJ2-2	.	TGTGCCAGCAGTCCGCTGGGTGGGCTCGGGGAGCTGTTTTTT	CASSPLGGLGELFF
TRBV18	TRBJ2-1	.	TGTGCCAGCTCACCAGTGTTCAGGAGCACGTCCTACAATGAGCAGTTCTTC	CASSPVFRSTSYNEQFF
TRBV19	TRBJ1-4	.	TGTGCCAGTAGTATATTGCTGACCACTAATGAAAAACTGTTTTTT	CASSILLTTNEKLFF